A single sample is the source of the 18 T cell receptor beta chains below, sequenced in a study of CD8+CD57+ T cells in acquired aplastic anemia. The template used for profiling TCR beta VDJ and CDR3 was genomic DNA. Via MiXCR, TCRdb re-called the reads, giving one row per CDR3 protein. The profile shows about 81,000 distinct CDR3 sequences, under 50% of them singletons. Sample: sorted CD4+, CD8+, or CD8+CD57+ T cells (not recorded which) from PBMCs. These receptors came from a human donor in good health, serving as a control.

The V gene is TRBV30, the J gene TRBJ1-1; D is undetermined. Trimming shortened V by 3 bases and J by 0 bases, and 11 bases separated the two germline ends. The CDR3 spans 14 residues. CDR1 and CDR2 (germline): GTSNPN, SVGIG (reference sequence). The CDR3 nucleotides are TGTGCCTGGAGAGTCACAGCAATGAACACTGAAGCTTTCTTT. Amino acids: CAWRVTAMNTEAFF.

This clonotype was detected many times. This chain's CDR3 is CASSLQAREQYF. CDR3 nucleotide sequence: TGTGCCAGCAGCTTACAGGCTCGCGAGCAGTACTTC. This chain connects TRBV11-2 to TRBJ2-7, with unresolved D. The V gene's germline CDR1 is SGHAT and CDR2 FQNNGV. The CDR3 runs 12 residues. The V end was cut by 2 bases, the J end by 6 bases, with 8 bases between.

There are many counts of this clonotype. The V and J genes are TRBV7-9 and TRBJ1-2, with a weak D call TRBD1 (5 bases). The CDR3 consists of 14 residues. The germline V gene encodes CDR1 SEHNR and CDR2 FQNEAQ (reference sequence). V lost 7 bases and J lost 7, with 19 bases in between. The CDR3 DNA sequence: TGTGCCAGCAAGATCGGACCCACCGGGGGTGGCTACACCTTC. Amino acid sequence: CASKIGPTGGGYTF.

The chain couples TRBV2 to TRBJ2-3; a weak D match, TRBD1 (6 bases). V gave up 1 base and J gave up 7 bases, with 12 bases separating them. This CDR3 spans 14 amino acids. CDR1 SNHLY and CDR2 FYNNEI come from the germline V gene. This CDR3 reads CASSEDRTVNTQYF. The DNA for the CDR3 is TGTGCCAGCAGTGAAGATCGGACAGTTAATACGCAGTATTTT.

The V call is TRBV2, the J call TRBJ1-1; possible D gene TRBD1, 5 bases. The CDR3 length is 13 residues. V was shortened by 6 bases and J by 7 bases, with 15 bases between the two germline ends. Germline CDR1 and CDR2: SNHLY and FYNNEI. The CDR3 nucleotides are TGTGCCAGCAGCCTCAGGGCCGAGGGTGAAGCTTTCTTT. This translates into CASSLRAEGEAFF.

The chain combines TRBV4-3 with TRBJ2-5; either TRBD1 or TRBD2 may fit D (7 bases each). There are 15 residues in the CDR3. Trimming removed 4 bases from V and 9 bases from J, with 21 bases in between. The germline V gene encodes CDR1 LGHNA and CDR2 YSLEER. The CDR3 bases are TGCGCCAGCAGCCCATTCAGGGGGGGGCCTGTACCCCAGTACTTC. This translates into CASSPFRGGPVPQYF.

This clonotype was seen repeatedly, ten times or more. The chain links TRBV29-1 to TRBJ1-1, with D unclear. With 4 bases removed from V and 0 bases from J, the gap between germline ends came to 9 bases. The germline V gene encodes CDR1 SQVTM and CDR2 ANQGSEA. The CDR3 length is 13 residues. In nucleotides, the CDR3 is TGCAGCGTTGTAGGCAGGTTGAACACTGAAGCTTTCTTT. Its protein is CSVVGRLNTEAFF.

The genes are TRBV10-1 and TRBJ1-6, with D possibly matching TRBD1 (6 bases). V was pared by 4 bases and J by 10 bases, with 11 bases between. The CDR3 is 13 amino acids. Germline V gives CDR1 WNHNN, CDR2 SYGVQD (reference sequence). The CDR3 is CASSAGASSPLHF. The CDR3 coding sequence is TGCGCCAGCAGTGCGGGGGCCTCATCACCCCTCCACTTT.

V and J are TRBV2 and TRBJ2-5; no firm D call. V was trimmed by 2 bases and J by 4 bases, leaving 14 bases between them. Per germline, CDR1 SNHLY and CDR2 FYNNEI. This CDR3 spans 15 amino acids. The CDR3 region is CASSERGQSLETQYF. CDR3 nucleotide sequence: TGTGCCAGCAGTGAACGTGGTCAGTCATTAGAGACCCAGTACTTC.

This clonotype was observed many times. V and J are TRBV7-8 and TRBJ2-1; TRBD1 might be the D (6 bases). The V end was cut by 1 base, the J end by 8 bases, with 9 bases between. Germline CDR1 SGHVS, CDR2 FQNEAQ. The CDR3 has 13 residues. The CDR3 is CASSLDRADEQFF. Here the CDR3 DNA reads TGTGCCAGCAGCTTAGACAGGGCGGATGAGCAGTTCTTC.

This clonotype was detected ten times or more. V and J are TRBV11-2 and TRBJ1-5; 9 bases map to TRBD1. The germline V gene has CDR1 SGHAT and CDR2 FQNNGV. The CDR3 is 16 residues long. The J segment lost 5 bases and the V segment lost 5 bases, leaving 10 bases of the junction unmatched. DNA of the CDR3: TGTGCCAGCAGCCCTAGCACAGGGGGCGTAGATCAGCCCCAGCATTTT. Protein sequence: CASSPSTGGVDQPQHF.

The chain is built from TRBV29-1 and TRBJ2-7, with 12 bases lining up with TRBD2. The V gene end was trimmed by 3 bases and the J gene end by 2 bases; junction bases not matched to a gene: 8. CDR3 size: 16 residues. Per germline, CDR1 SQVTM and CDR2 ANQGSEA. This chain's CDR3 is CSVDGLAGPDPYEQYF. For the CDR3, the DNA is TGCAGCGTTGATGGACTAGCGGGACCCGATCCCTACGAGCAGTACTTC.

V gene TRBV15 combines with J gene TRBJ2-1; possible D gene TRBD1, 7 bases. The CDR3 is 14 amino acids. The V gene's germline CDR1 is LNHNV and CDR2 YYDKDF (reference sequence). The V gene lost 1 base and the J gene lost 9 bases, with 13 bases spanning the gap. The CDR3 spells CATSRGTEGAEQFF. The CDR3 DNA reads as TGTGCCACCAGCAGAGGGACGGAGGGGGCTGAGCAGTTCTTC. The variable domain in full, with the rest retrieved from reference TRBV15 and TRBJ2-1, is DAMVIQNPRYQVTQFGKPVTLSCSQTLNHNVMYWYQQKSSQAPKLLFHYYDKDFNNEADTPDNFQSRRPNTSFCFLDIRSPGLGDTAMYLCATSRGTEGAEQFFGPGTRLTVL.

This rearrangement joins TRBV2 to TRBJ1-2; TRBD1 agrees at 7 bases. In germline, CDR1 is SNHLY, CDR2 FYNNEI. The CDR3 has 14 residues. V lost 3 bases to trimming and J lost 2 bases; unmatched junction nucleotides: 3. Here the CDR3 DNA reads TGTGCCAGCAGTGACGCAGGGGGAAACTATGGCTACACCTTC. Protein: CASSDAGGNYGYTF.

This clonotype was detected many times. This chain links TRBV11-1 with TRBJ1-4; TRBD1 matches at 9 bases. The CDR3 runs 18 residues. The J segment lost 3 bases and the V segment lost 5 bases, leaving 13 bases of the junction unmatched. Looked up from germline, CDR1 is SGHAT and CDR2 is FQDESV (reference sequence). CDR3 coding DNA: TGTGCCAGCAGCCCGCAACCGGGACAGGGAGTGCCTAATGAAAAACTGTTTTTT. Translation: CASSPQPGQGVPNEKLFF.

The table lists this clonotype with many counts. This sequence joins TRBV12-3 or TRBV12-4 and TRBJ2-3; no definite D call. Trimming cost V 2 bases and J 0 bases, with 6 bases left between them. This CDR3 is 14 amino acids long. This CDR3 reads CASSLLGSTDTQYF. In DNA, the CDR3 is TGTGCCAGCAGTTTATTGGGAAGCACAGATACGCAGTATTTT.

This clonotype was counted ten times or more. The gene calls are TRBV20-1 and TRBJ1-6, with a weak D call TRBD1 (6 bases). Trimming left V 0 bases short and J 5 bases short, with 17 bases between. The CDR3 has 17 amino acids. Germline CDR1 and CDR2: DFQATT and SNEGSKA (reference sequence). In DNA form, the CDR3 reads TGCAGTGCTAGAGATGGTTCCAGGGGACAACATAATTCACCCCTCCACTTT. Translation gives CSARDGSRGQHNSPLHF.

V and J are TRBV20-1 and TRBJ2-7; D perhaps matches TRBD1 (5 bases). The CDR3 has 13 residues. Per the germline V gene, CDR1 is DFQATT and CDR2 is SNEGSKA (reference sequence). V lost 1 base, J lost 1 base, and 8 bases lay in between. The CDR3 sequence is CSARGRDSYEQYF. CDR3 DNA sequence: TGCAGTGCTAGAGGCAGGGATTCCTACGAGCAGTACTTC.